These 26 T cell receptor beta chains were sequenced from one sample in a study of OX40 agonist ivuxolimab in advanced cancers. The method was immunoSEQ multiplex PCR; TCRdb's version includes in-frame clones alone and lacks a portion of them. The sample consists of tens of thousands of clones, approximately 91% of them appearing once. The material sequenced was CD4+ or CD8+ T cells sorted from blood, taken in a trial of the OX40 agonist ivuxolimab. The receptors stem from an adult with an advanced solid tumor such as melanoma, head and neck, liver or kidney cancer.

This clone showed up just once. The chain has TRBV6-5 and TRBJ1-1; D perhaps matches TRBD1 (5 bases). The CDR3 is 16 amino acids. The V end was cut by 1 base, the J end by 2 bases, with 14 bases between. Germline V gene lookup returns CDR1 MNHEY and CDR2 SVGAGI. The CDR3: CASSYLGSQGNTEAFF. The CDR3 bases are TGTGCCAGCAGTTACTTAGGGAGTCAGGGTAACACTGAAGCTTTCTTT.

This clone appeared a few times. The CDR3 DNA sequence: TGCGCCAGCAGTCAATCGACCTCCGAAGAAGATAGCAATCAGCCCCAGCATTTT. Its protein is CASSQSTSEEDSNQPQHF. The rearrangement uses TRBV23-1 and TRBJ1-5; D is undetermined. TRBV23-1 falls under the ORF class, with uncertain function. The CDR3 extends over 18 amino acids. V was clipped by 0 bases and J by 0 bases, with 15 bases between them.

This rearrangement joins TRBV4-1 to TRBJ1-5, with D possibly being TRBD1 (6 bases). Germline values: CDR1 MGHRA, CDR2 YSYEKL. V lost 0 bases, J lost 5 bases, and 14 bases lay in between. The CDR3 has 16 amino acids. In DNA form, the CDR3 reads TGCGCCAGCAGCCAAGATTGGCAGGGGAGTTATCAGCCCCAGCATTTT. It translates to CASSQDWQGSYQPQHF.

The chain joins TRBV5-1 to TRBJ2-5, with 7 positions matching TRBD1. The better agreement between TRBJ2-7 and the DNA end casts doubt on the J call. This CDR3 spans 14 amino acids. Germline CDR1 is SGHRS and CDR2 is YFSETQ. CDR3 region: CASSESRGIDEQYF. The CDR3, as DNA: TGCGCCAGCAGCGAGAGCAGGGGGATCGACGAGCAGTACTTC.

The CDR3 coding sequence is TGTGCCAGCAGCACCCCGTATGGGGACAGGGTGAAGGAGCAGTTCTTC. This sequence encodes CASSTPYGDRVKEQFF. The chain combines TRBV5-5 with TRBJ2-1, with 9 positions matching TRBD1. The CDR3 totals 16 residues. Germline lookup yields CDR1 SGHKS and CDR2 YYEKEE (reference sequence). Unmatched junction bases numbered 15, after V lost 4 bases and J lost 10 bases.

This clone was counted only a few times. The CDR3 DNA reads TGTGCCAGCAGTTACCCGACAGTGAGTTCGACTGAAGCTTTCTTT. Translated: CASSYPTVSSTEAFF. The chain joins TRBV6-6 to TRBJ1-1; tentatively, D is TRBD1 (5 bases). V was cut by 2 bases and J by 5 bases, with 15 bases left in between. The CDR3 has 15 amino acids. CDR1 and CDR2 (germline): MNHNY, SVGAGI (reference sequence).

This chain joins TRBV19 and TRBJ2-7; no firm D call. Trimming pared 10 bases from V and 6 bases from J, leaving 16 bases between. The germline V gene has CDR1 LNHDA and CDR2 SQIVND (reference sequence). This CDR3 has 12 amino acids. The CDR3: CATGVARGEQYF. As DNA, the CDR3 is TGTGCCACAGGTGTGGCACGCGGCGAGCAGTACTTC.

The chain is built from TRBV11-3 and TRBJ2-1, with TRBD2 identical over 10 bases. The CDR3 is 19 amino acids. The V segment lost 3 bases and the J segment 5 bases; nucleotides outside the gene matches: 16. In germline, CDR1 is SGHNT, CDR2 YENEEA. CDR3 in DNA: TGTGCCAGCAGCTTGGGGCTAGCGGGAGAATTTATGATGGACAATGAGCAGTTCTTC. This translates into CASSLGLAGEFMMDNEQFF. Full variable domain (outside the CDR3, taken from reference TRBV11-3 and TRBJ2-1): EAGVVQSPRYKIIEKKQPVAFWCNPISGHNTLYWYLQNLGQGPELLIRYENEEAVDDSQLPKDRFSAERLKGVDSTLKIQPAELGDSAVYLCASSLGLAGEFMMDNEQFFGPGTRLTVL.

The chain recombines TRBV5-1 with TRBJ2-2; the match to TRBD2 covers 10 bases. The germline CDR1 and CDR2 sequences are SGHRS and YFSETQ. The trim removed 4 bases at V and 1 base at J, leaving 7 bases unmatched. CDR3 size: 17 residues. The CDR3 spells CASSPRTSGGNTGELFF. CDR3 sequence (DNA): TGCGCCAGCAGCCCGAGGACTAGCGGAGGGAACACCGGGGAGCTGTTTTTT. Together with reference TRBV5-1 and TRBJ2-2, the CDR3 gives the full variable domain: KAGVTQTPRYLIKTRGQQVTLSCSPISGHRSVSWYQQTPGQGLQFLFEYFSETQRNKGNFPGRFSGRQFSNSRSEMNVSTLELGDSALYLCASSPRTSGGNTGELFFGEGSRLTVL.

CDR3 amino acids: CASSQDYFQETQYF. Written as DNA, the CDR3 is TGCGCCAGCAGCCAAGATTATTTTCAAGAGACCCAGTACTTC. The J gene is TRBJ2-5, the V gene TRBV4-1, with no clear D. V dropped 0 bases and J dropped 2 bases, with 7 bases sitting between them. The length of the CDR3 is 14 residues. The germline V gene encodes CDR1 MGHRA and CDR2 YSYEKL.

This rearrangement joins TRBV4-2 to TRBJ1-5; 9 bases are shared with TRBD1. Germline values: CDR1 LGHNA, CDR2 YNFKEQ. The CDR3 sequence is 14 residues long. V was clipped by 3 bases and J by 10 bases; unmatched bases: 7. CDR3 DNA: TGTGCCAGCAGCCAGGACAGGGGCCCTATACCCCAGCATTTT. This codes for CASSQDRGPIPQHF.

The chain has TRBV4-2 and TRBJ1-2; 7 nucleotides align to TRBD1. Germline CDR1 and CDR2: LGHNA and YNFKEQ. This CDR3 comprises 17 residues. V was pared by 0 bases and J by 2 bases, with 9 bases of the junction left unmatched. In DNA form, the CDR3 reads TGTGCCAGCAGCCAAGATAAGGTGTCGGGACAGAACTATGGCTACACCTTC. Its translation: CASSQDKVSGQNYGYTF.

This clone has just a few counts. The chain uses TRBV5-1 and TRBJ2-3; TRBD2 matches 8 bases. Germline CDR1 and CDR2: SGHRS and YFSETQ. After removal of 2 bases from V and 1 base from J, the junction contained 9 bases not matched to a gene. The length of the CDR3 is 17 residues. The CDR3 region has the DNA TGCGCCAGCAGCTTAACTGGTTCGGGAGGGGGCACAGATACGCAGTATTTT. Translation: CASSLTGSGGGTDTQYF.

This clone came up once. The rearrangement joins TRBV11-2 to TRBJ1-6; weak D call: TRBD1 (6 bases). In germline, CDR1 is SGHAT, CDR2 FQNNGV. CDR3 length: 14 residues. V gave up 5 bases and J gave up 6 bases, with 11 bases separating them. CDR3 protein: CASSPRGANSPLHF. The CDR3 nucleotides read TGTGCCAGCAGCCCCCGGGGGGCTAATTCACCCCTCCACTTT.

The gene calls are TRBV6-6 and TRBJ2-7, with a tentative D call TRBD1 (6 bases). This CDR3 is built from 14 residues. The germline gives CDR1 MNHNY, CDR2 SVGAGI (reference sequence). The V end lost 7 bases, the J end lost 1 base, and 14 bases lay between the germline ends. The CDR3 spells CASKQRTASYEQYF. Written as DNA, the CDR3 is TGTGCCAGCAAGCAACGGACAGCATCCTACGAGCAGTACTTC.

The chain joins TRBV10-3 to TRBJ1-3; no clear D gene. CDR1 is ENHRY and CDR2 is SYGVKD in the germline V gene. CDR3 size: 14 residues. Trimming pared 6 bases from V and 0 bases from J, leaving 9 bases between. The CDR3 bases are TGTGCCATCAGCCAGACATCCTCTGGAAACACCATATATTTT. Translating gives CAISQTSSGNTIYF.

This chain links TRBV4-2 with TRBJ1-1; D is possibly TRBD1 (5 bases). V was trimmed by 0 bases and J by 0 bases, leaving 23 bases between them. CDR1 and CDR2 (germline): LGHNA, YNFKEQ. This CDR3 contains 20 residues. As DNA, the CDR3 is TGTGCCAGCAGCCAAGAATCCCGGGGCAGGGCCCCTCTGATGAACACTGAAGCTTTCTTT. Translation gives CASSQESRGRAPLMNTEAFF.

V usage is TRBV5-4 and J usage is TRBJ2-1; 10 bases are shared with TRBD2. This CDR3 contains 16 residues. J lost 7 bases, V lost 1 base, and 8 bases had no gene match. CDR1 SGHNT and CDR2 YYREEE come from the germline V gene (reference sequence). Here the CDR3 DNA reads TGTGCCAGCAGCTTGAGTCCTAGCGGGAGTGGAAATGAGCAGTTCTTC. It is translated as CASSLSPSGSGNEQFF.

The CDR3 DNA reads TGTGCCTGGGAAATGGGGAACACCGGGGAGCTGTTTTTT. Its translation: CAWEMGNTGELFF. The chain has TRBV30 and TRBJ2-2; D not resolved. This CDR3 comprises 13 residues. The ends were cut back, 5 bases at V and 1 base at J, with 8 bases in the middle. In germline, CDR1 is GTSNPN, CDR2 SVGIG (reference sequence).

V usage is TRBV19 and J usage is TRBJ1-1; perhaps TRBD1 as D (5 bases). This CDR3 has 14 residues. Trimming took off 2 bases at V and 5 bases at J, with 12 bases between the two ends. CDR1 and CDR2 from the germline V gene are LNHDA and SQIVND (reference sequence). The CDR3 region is CASSIIWRGTEAFF. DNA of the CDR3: TGTGCCAGTAGTATAATTTGGCGGGGGACTGAAGCTTTCTTT.

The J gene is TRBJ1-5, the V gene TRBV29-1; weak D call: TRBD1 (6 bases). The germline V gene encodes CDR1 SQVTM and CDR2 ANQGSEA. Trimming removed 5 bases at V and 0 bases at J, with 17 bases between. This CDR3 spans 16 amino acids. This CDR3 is CSVLTGGQASNQPQHF. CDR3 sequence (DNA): TGCAGCGTTCTTACGGGGGGCCAGGCTAGCAATCAGCCCCAGCATTTT.

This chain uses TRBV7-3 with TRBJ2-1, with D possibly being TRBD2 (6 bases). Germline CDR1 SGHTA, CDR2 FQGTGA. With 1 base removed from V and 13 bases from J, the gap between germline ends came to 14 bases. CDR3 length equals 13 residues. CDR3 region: CASSLNKGGRQFF. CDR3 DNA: TGTGCCAGCAGCTTAAATAAGGGAGGTAGACAGTTCTTC.

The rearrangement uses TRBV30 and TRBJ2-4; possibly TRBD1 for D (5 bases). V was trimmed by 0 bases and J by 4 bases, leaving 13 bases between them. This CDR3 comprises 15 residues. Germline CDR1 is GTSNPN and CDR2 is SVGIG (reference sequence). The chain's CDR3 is CAWSVLAGQKNIQYF. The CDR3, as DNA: TGTGCCTGGAGTGTACTGGCAGGGCAAAAAAACATTCAGTACTTC.

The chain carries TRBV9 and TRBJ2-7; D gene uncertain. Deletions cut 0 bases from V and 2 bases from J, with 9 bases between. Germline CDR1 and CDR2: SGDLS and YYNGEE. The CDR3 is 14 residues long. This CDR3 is CASSVGGLAYEQYF. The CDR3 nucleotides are TGTGCCAGCAGCGTAGGAGGCCTTGCCTACGAGCAGTACTTC.

CDR3 nucleotides: TGTGCCAGTAGTACCACAGGGAGAGCTCAGCCCCAGCATTTT. It specifies CASSTTGRAQPQHF. This chain uses TRBV19 with TRBJ1-5, with D perhaps matching TRBD1 (6 bases). There are 14 residues in the CDR3. Germline loops: CDR1 LNHDA, CDR2 SQIVND (reference sequence). V lost 4 bases, J lost 6 bases, and 13 bases lay in between.

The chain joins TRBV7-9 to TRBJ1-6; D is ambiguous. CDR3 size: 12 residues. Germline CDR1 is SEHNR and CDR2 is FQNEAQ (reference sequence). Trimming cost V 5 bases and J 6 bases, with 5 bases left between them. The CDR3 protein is CASSPLNSPLHF. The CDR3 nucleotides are TGTGCCAGCAGCCCCCTTAATTCACCCCTCCACTTT. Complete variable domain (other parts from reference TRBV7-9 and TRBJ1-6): DTGVSQNPRHKITKRGQNVTFRCDPISEHNRLYWYRQTLGQGPEFLTYFQNEAQLEKSRLLSDRFSAERPKGSFSTLEIQRTEQGDSAMYLCASSPLNSPLHFGNGTRLTVT.